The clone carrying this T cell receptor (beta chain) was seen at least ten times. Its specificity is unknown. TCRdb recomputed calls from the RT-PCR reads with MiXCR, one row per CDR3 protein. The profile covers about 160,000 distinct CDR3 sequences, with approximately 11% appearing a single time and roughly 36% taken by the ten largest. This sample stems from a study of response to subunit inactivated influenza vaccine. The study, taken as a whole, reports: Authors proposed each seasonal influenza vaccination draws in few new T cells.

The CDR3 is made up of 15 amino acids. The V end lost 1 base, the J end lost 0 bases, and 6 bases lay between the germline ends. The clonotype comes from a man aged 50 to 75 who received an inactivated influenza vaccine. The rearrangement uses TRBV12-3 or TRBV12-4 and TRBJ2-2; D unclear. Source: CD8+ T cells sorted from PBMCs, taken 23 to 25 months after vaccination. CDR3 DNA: TGTGCCAGCAGTTTAGGTCGGACGAACACCGGGGAGCTGTTTTTT. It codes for CASSLGRTNTGELFF.